This entry is about one TCR beta chain. This record belongs to a study of T cell changes during pregnancy in multiple sclerosis. Clones were sequenced by immunoSEQ multiplex PCR, and TCRdb holds only the in-frame ones, with some missing. Among around 72,000 clones, 85% to 95% were seen once, and the ten largest hold approximately 0.44%. The CDR3 runs to 12 residues. Germline loops: CDR1 SNHLY, CDR2 FYNNEI. V was trimmed by 6 bases and J by 6 bases, leaving 11 bases between them. This chain connects TRBV2 to TRBJ1-2, with D possibly being TRBD1 (6 bases). This TCR was recovered from a female donor with multiple sclerosis, enrolled in a pregnancy study. Sequenced here: CD4+ T cells from peripheral blood mononuclear cells, sampled before pregnancy. The CDR3 region has the DNA TGTGCCAGCAGGGAGGACAGAAATGGCTACACCTTC. Protein sequence: CASREDRNGYTF.